The 14 T cell receptor beta chains presented below share a single source sample, sequenced in a study of blood T cells in healthy people across ages. Through a sample-barcoded 5' primer and a J-beta primer mix, a second PCR was run for roughly 6 to 11 cycles. A single record per CDR3 protein comes from TCRdb applying MiXCR to the 5' RACE reads. The profile shows hundreds of thousands of distinct CDR3 sequences, over 40% of them singletons. Sequencing was done on a sample of blood. These receptors originate from a woman of 80 years or more in good health.

This clonotype has a handful of counts. The V gene is TRBV10-3, the J gene TRBJ1-1; TRBD1 matches 7 bases. Germline lookup yields CDR1 ENHRY and CDR2 SYGVKD. CDR3 length: 15 amino acids. Losses at the gene ends were 5 bases for V and 2 bases for J; bases not matched to a gene: 8. In nucleotides, the CDR3 is TGTGCCATCAGTACCACCGGGACAGCCAACACTGAAGCTTTCTTT. Amino acid sequence: CAISTTGTANTEAFF.

This clonotype was observed a few times. The chain links TRBV2 to TRBJ1-1; unclear D gene. Trimming pared 7 bases from V and 3 bases from J, leaving 9 bases between. CDR1 is SNHLY, CDR2 FYNNEI, per germline. CDR3 length: 12 residues. In DNA form, the CDR3 reads TGTGCCAGCATTAGGGTTTACACTGAAGCTTTCTTT. Protein: CASIRVYTEAFF.

This clonotype appeared a single time. This may be a read error, as it is one base from a much larger clone. This chain uses TRBV19 with TRBJ2-7; no clear D gene. Germline assignment: CDR1 LNHDA and CDR2 SQIVND (reference sequence). CDR3 length equals 13 residues. Here the CDR3 DNA reads TGTGCCAGGAGTATTTCTCGCCCGTACGAGCAGTACTTC. Translating it yields CARSISRPYEQYF.

This clonotype was found many times. The rearrangement joins TRBV20-1 to TRBJ1-5; D gene unclear. Trimming took off 3 bases at V and 5 bases at J, with 8 bases between the two ends. CDR1 DFQATT and CDR2 SNEGSKA come from the germline V gene (reference sequence). The CDR3 runs 12 residues. CDR3 sequence: CSASAGDQPQHF. For the CDR3, the DNA is TGCAGTGCTAGCGCCGGCGATCAGCCCCAGCATTTT.

This clonotype was observed at least ten times. J is TRBJ2-3 and V is TRBV28; 13 bases map to TRBD2. CDR1 is MDHEN and CDR2 is SYDVKM in the germline V gene. CDR3 length: 18 amino acids. Losses at the gene ends were 3 bases for V and 4 bases for J; bases not matched to a gene: 10. Written as DNA, the CDR3 is TGTGCCAGCAGTTTGTGGACTAGCGGGAGCGTGGGAGCAGATACGCAGTATTTT. Protein: CASSLWTSGSVGADTQYF.

The sample holds many counts of this clonotype. The chain links TRBV7-6 to TRBJ2-7, with 7 positions matching TRBD2. CDR1 is SGHVS and CDR2 is FNYEAQ in the germline V gene. There are 16 residues in the CDR3. Trimming removed 3 bases from V and 0 bases from J; junction bases left unmatched: 8. The CDR3 bases are TGTGCCAGCAGCTTCGCCTCTAGCGGTATCTCCTACGAGCAGTACTTC. Its translation is CASSFASSGISYEQYF.

This clonotype was recorded many times. This sequence joins TRBV12-3 or TRBV12-4 and TRBJ2-5; D possibly corresponds to TRBD2 (5 bases). CDR3 length: 14 residues. V was trimmed by 4 bases and J by 5 bases, leaving 14 bases between them. The CDR3: CASSSAGRVETQYF. The DNA of the CDR3 is TGTGCCAGCAGTTCCGCGGGCCGAGTCGAGACCCAGTACTTC.

The chain uses TRBV29-1 and TRBJ1-4; D unresolved. This CDR3 region has 12 residues. V shed 3 bases and J shed 5 bases, with 7 bases lying between them. Germline CDR1 SQVTM, CDR2 ANQGSEA. The CDR3 sequence is CSVDPGNEKLFF. DNA for the CDR3: TGCAGCGTTGATCCCGGGAATGAAAAACTGTTTTTT.

The chain joins TRBV24-1 to TRBJ1-2; a possible D gene is TRBD1 (5 bases). The ends were cut back, 2 bases at V and 8 bases at J, with 14 bases in the middle. From germline, CDR1 is KGHDR and CDR2 SFDVKD. This CDR3 comprises 14 residues. The CDR3 region is CATSDWDSSDGYTF. The CDR3 coding sequence is TGTGCCACCAGTGATTGGGACTCCAGCGACGGCTACACCTTC.

This clonotype was observed at least ten times. V is TRBV7-9 and J is TRBJ2-7; TRBD1 is a possible D gene (5 bases). CDR1 is SEHNR, CDR2 FQNEAQ, per germline (reference sequence). V was cut by 5 bases and J by 4 bases, with 9 bases left in between. The CDR3 length is 12 residues. CDR3 amino acids: CASSARVYEQYF. CDR3 bases: TGTGCCAGCAGCGCCAGGGTGTACGAGCAGTACTTC.

V gene TRBV29-1 combines with J gene TRBJ1-4; possible D gene TRBD1, 6 bases. Deletions cut 6 bases from V and 5 bases from J, with 13 bases between. Germline CDR1 and CDR2: SQVTM and ANQGSEA. There are 13 residues in the CDR3. This chain's CDR3 is CSVERGGNEKLFF. In nucleotides, the CDR3 is TGCAGCGTGGAGAGGGGGGGGAATGAAAAACTGTTTTTT.

In nucleotides, the CDR3 is TGCAGCGTTGAAGAAGGGAGGAGACTAGCGGGATTCGAGCAGTACTTC. Its protein product is CSVEEGRRLAGFEQYF. The chain has TRBV29-1 and TRBJ2-7; 11 nucleotides agree with TRBD2. Losses at the gene ends were 0 bases for V and 6 bases for J; bases not matched to a gene: 10. The CDR3 sequence is 16 residues long. Per germline, CDR1 SQVTM and CDR2 ANQGSEA.

This clonotype was recorded only once. The chain employs TRBV7-9 and TRBJ2-5; D is ambiguous. This CDR3 region has 14 residues. Germline values: CDR1 SEHNR, CDR2 FQNEAQ (reference sequence). V lost 5 bases and J lost 1, with 11 bases in between. DNA of the CDR3: TGTGCCAGCAGCCCACCGCTTCTCCAAGAGACCCAGTACTTC. Translating it yields CASSPPLLQETQYF.

The chain has TRBV12-3 or TRBV12-4 and TRBJ2-5; TRBD2 aligns across 11 bases. V shed 2 bases, J shed 2 bases, and the junction held 1 base outside the gene matches. The CDR3 loop spans 15 amino acids. The CDR3 sequence: CASSLTSGGQETQYF. The CDR3 DNA sequence: TGTGCCAGCAGTTTAACTAGCGGGGGACAAGAGACCCAGTACTTC.